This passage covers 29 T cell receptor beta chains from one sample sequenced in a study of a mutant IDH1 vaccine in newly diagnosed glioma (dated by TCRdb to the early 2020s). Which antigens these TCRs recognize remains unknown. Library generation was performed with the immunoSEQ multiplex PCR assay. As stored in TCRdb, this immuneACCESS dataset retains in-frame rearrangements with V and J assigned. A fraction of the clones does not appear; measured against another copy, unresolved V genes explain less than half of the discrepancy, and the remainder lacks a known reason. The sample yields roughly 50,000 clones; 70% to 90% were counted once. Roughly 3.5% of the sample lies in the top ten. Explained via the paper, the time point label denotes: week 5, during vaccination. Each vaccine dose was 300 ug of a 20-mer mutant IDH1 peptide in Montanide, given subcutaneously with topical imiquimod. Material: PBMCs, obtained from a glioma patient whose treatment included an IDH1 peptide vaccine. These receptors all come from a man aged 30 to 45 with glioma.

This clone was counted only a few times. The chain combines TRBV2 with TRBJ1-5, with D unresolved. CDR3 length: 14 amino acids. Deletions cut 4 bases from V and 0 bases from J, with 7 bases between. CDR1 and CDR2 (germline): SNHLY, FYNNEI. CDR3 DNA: TGTGCCAGCAGTGCCGTTTTTAGCAATCAGCCCCAGCATTTT. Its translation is CASSAVFSNQPQHF.

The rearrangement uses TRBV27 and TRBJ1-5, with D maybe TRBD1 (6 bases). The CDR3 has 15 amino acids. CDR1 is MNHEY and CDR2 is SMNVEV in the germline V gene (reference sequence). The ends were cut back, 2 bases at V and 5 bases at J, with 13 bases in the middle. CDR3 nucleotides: TGTGCCAGCAGTTTAATTTGGGGGCCCCATCAGCCCCAGCATTTT. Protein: CASSLIWGPHQPQHF.

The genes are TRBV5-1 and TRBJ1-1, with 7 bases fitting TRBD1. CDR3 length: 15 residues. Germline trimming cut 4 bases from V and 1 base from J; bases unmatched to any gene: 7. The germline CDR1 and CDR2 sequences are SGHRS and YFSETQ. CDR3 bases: TGCGCCAGCAGCGACCGACAGGGAAAGAACACTGAAGCTTTCTTT. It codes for CASSDRQGKNTEAFF.

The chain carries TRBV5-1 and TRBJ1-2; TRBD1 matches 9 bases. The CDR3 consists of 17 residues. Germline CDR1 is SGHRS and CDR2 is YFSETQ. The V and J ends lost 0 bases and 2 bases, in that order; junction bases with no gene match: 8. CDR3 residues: CASSLGDRVSWNYGYTF. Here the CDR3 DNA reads TGCGCCAGCAGCTTGGGGGACAGGGTTTCGTGGAACTATGGCTACACCTTC.

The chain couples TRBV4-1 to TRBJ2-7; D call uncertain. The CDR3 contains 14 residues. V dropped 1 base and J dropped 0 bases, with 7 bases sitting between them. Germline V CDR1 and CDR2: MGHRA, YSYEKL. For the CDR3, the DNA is TGCGCCAGCAGCCAAGTAAGGACCTCCTACGAGCAGTACTTC. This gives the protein CASSQVRTSYEQYF.

The CDR3 region has the DNA TGCGCCAGCAGCCCGGGACAGGGGGCGGTGAATCAGCCCCAGCATTTT. Protein product: CASSPGQGAVNQPQHF. The chain uses TRBV5-1 and TRBJ1-5; 12 bases fit TRBD1. Germline V lookup: CDR1 SGHRS, CDR2 YFSETQ. The CDR3 totals 16 residues. Trimming took 4 bases from V and 4 from J; bases not matched to a gene: 6.

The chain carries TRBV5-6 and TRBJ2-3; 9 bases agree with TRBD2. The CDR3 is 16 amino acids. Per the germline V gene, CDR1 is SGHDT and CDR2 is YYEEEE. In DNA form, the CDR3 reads TGTTGGATAGGGGGACTAGCCCTATCGAGTGGAGATACGCAGTATTTT. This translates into CWIGGLALSSGDTQYF.

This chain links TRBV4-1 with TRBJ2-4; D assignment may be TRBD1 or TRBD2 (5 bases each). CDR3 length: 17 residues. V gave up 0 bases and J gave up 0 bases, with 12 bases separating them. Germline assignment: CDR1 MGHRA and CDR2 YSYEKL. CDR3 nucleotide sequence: TGCGCCAGCAGCCAAGATTGGGGACGTGGAGCCAAAAACATTCAGTACTTC. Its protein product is CASSQDWGRGAKNIQYF.

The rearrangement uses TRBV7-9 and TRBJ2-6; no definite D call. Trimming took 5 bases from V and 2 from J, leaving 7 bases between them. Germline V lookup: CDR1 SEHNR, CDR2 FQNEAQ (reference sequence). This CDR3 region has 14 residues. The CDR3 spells CASSGSAGANVLTF. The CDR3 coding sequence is TGTGCCAGCAGCGGCTCCGCTGGGGCCAACGTCCTGACTTTC.

CDR3 nucleotide sequence: TGTGCCAGCAGTAGCGGGGGGGCTAGCACAGATACGCAGTATTTT. Translating it yields CASSSGGASTDTQYF. V and J are TRBV6-4 and TRBJ2-3; TRBD2 aligns across 10 bases. CDR1 MRHNA and CDR2 SNTAGT come from the germline V gene. The CDR3 is made up of 15 amino acids. V shed 5 bases and J 0 bases; nucleotides not matched to a gene: 2.

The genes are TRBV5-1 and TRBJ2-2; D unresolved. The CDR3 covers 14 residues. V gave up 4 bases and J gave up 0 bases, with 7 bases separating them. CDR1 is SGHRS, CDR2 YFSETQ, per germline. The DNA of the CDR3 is TGCGCCAGCAGCCTTACAACGAACACCGGGGAGCTGTTTTTT. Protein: CASSLTTNTGELFF.

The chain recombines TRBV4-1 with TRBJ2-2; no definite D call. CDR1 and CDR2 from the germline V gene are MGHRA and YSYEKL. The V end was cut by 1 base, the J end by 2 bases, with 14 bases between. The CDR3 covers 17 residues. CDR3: CASSQVAGQENTGELFF. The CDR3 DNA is TGCGCCAGCAGCCAAGTTGCCGGCCAGGAAAACACCGGGGAGCTGTTTTTT.

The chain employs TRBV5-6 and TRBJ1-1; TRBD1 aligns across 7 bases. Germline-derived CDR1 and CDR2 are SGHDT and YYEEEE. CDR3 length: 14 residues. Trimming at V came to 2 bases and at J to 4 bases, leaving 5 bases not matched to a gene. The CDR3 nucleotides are TGTGCCAGCAGCTTACTGCAGGGGGTCACTGAAGCTTTCTTT. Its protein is CASSLLQGVTEAFF.

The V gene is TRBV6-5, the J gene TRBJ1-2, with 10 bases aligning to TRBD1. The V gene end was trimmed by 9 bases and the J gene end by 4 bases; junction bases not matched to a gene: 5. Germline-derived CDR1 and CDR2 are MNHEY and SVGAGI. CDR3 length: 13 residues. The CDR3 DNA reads TGTGCCAGTACGACAGGGGGCTTCTATGGCTACACCTTC. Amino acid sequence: CASTTGGFYGYTF.

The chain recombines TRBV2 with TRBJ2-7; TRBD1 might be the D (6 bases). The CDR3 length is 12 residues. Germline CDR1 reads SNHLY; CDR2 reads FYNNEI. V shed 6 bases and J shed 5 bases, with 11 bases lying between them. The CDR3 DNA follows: TGTGCCAGCAGCGGGGACATCCACGAGCAGTACTTC. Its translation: CASSGDIHEQYF.

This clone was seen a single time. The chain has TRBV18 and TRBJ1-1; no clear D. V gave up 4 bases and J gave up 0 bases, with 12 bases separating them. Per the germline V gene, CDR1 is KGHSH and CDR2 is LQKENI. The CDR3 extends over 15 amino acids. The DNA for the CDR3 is TGTGCCAGCTCACAACGACGAGGGTTGAACACTGAAGCTTTCTTT. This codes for CASSQRRGLNTEAFF.

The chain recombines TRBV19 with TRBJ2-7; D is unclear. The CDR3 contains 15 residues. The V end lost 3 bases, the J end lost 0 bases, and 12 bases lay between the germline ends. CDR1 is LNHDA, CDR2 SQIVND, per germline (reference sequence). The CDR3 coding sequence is TGTGCCAGTAGTATTTCCGTCTCCCCCTCCTACGAGCAGTACTTC. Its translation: CASSISVSPSYEQYF.

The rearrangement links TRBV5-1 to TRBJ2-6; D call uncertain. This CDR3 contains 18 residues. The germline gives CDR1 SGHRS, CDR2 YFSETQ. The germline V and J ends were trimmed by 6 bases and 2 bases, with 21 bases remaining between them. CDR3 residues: CASTPGWGSMTGANVLTF. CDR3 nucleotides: TGCGCCAGCACCCCCGGTTGGGGAAGTATGACTGGGGCCAACGTCCTGACTTTC. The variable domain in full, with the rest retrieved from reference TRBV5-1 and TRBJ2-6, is KAGVTQTPRYLIKTRGQQVTLSCSPISGHRSVSWYQQTPGQGLQFLFEYFSETQRNKGNFPGRFSGRQFSNSRSEMNVSTLELGDSALYLCASTPGWGSMTGANVLTFGAGSRLTVL.

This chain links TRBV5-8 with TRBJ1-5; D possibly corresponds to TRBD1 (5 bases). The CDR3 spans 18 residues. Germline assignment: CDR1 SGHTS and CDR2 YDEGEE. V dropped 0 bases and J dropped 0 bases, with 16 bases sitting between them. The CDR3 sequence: CASSLEGRGINSNQPQHF. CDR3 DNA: TGTGCCAGCAGCTTGGAGGGGCGCGGGATCAATAGCAATCAGCCCCAGCATTTT.

The CDR3 DNA is TGTGCCAGCAGCAGGGGCCTCGGGAGCACCGGGGAGCTGTTTTTT. This codes for CASSRGLGSTGELFF. The V and J genes are TRBV2 and TRBJ2-2, with D possibly called TRBD1 or TRBD2 (6 bases each). Germline loops: CDR1 SNHLY, CDR2 FYNNEI. With 6 bases removed from V and 4 bases from J, the gap between germline ends came to 15 bases. CDR3 length: 15 residues.

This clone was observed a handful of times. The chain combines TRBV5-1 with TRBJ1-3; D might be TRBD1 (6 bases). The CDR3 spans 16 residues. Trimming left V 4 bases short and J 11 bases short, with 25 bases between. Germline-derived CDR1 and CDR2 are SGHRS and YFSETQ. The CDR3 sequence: CASSVAGQAAVGAIYF. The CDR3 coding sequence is TGCGCCAGCAGCGTAGCGGGACAAGCAGCTGTTGGCGCCATATATTTT.

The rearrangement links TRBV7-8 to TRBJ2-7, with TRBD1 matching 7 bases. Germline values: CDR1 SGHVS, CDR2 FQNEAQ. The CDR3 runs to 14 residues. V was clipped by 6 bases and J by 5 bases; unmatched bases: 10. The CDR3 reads CASSHRDSLDEQYF. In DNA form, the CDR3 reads TGTGCCAGCAGTCACCGGGACAGCCTGGACGAGCAGTACTTC.

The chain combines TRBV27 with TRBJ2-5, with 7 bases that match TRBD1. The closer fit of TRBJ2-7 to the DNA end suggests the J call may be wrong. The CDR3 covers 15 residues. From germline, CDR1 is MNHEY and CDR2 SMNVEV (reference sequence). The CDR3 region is CASSLREGGLYEQYF. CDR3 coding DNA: TGTGCCAGCAGTCTCCGTGAAGGGGGCTTATACGAGCAGTACTTC.

CDR3 amino acids: CATASGNTIYF. The CDR3 DNA is TGTGCCACCGCTAGTGGAAACACCATATATTTT. The rearrangement links TRBV10-3 to TRBJ1-3; D ambiguous. From germline, CDR1 is ENHRY and CDR2 SYGVKD. The CDR3 runs to 11 residues. Trimming removed 10 bases from V and 3 bases from J, with 7 bases in between.

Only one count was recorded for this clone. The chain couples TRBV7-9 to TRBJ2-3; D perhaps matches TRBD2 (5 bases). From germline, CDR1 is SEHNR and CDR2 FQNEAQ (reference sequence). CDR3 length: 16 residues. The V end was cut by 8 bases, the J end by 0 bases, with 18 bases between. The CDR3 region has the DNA TGTGCCAGCGACGGGGTTCGAGGTGCTAGCACAGATACGCAGTATTTT. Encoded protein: CASDGVRGASTDTQYF.

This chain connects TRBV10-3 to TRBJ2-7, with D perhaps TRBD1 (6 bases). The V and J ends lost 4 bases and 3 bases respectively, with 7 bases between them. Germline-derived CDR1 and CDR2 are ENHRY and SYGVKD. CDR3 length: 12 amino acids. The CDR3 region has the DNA TGTGCCATCAGTGGACAGGACTACGAGCAGTACTTC. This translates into CAISGQDYEQYF.

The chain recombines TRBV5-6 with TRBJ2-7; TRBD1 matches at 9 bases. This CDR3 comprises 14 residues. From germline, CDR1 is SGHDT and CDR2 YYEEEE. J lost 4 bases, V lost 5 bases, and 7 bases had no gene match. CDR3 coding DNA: TGTGCCAGCAGTACCGGGACAGGGTGGTACGAGCAGTACTTC. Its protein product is CASSTGTGWYEQYF.

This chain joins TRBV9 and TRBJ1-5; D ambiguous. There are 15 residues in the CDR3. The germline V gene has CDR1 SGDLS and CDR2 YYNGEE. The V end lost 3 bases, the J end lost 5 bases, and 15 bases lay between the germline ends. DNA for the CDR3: TGTGCCAGCAGCGCTTTGGCGCACGAAGATCAGCCCCAGCATTTT. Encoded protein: CASSALAHEDQPQHF.

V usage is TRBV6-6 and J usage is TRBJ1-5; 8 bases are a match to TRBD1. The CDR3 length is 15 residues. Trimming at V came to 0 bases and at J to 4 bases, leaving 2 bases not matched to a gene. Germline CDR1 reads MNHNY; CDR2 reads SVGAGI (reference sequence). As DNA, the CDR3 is TGTGCCAGCAGTTACTCGGGGGACAGGAATCAGCCCCAGCATTTT. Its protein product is CASSYSGDRNQPQHF.